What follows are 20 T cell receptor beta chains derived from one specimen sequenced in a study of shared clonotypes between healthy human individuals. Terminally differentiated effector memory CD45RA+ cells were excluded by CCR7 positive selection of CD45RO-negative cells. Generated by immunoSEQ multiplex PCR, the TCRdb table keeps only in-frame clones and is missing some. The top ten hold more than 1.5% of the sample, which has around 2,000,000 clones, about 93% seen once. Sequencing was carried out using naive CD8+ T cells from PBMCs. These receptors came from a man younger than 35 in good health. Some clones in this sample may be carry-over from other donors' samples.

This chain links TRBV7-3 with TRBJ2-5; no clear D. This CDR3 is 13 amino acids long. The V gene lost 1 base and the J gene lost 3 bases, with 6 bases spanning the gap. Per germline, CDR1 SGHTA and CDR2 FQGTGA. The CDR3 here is CASSLRPKETQYF. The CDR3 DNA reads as TGTGCCAGCAGCTTAAGGCCCAAAGAGACCCAGTACTTC. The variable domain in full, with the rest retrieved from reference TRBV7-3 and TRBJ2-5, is GAGVSQTPSNKVTEKGKYVELRCDPISGHTALYWYRQSLGQGPEFLIYFQGTGAADDSGLPNDRFFAVRPEGSVSTLKIQRTERGDSAVYLCASSLRPKETQYFGPGTRLLVL.

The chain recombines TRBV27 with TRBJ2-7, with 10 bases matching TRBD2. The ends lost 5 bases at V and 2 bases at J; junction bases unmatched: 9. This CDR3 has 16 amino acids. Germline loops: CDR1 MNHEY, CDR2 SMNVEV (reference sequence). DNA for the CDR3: TGTGCCAGCAGTACCCGACCGGGACTAGCGCCCTACGAGCAGTACTTC. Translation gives CASSTRPGLAPYEQYF.

The CDR3 protein is CASRMGIYEQYF. The CDR3 nucleotides are TGTGCCAGCAGGATGGGGATCTACGAGCAGTACTTC. The chain couples TRBV6-1 to TRBJ2-7; no clear D. Germline assignment: CDR1 MNHNS and CDR2 SASEGT. The germline V and J ends were trimmed by 6 bases and 3 bases, with 9 bases remaining between them. There are 12 residues in the CDR3.

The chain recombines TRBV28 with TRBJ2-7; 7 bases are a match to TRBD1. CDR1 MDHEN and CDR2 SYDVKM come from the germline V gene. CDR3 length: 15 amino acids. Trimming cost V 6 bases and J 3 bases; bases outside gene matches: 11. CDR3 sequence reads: CASSSFTGTDYEQYF. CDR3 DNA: TGTGCCAGCAGCTCATTTACCGGGACAGACTACGAGCAGTACTTC.

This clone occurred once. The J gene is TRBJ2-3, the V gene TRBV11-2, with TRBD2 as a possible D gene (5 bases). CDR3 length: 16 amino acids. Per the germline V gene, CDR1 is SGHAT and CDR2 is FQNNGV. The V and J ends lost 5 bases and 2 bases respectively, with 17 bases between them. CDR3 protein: CASSDLLVSDTDTQYF. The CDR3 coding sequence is TGTGCCAGCAGCGACCTACTAGTTTCGGACACAGATACGCAGTATTTT.

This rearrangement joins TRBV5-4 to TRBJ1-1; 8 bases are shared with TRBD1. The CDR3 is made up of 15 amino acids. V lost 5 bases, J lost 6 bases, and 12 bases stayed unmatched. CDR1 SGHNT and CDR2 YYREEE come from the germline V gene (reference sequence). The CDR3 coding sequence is TGTGCCAGCAGTCAAAAAACAGGGGGTATCGCTGAAGCTTTCTTT. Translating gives CASSQKTGGIAEAFF.

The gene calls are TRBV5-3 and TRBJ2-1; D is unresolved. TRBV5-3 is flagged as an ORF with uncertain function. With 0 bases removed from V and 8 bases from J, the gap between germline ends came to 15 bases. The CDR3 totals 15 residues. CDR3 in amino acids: CARSLVPEYEDEQFF. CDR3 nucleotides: TGTGCCAGAAGCTTGGTCCCGGAGTACGAGGATGAGCAGTTCTTC.

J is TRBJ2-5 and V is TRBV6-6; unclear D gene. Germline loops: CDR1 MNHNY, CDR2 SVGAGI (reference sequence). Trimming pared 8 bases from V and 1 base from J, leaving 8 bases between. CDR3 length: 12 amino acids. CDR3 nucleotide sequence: TGTGCCAGCGGACCCACCCAAGAGACCCAGTACTTC. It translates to CASGPTQETQYF.

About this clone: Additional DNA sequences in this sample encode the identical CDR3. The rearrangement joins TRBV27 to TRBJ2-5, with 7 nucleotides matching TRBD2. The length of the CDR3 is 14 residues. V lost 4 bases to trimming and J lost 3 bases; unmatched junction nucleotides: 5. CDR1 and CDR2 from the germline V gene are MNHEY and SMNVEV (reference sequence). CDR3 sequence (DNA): TGTGCCAGCAGTTCTCTGGGGAGGGAAGAGACCCAGTACTTC. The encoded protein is CASSSLGREETQYF.

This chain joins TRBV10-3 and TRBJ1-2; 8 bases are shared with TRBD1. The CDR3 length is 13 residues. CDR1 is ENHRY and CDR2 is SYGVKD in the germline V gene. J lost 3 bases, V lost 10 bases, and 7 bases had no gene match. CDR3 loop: CATVGQGHYGYTF. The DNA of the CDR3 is TGTGCCACCGTTGGACAGGGCCACTATGGCTACACCTTC.

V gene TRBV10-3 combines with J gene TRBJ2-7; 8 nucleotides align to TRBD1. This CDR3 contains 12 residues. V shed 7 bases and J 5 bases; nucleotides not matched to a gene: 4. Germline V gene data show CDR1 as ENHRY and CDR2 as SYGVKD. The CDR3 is CAINQGADEQYF. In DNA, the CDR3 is TGTGCCATCAATCAGGGGGCGGACGAGCAGTACTTC.

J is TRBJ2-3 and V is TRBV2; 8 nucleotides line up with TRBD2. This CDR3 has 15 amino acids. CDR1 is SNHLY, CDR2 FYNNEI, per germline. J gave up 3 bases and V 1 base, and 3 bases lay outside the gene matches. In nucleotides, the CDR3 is TGTGCCAGCAGTGAAGAACTAGCGGTGACAGATACGCAGTATTTT. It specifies CASSEELAVTDTQYF.

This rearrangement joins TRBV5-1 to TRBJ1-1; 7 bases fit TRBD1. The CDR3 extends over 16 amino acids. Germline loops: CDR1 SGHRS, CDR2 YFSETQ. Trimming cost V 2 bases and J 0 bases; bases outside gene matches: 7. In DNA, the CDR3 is TGCGCCAGCAGCTTTGACCGGGACAGAGTGAACACTGAAGCTTTCTTT. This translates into CASSFDRDRVNTEAFF.

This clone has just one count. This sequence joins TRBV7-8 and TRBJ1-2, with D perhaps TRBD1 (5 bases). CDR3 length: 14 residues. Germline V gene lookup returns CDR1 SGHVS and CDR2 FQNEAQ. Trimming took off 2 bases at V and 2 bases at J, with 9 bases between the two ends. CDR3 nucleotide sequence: TGTGCCAGCAGCTTACAGGGTGGCAACTATGGCTACACCTTC. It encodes CASSLQGGNYGYTF.

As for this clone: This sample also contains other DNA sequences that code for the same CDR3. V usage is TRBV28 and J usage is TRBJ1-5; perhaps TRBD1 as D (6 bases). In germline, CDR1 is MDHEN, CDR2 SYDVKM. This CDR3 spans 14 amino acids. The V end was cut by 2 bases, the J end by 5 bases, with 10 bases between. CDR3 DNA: TGTGCCAGCAGTTTAGGGCAGGGGTATCAGCCCCAGCATTTT. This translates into CASSLGQGYQPQHF.

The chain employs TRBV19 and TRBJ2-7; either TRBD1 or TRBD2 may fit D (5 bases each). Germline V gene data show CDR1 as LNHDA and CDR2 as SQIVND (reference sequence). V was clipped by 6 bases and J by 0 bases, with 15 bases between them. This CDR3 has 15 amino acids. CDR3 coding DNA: TGTGCCAGTAGGAGGGACGGAGACACCTCCTACGAGCAGTACTTC. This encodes CASRRDGDTSYEQYF.

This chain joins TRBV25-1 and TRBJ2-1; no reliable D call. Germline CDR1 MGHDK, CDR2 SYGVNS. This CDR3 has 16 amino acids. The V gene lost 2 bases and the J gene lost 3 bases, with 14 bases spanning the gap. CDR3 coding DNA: TGTGCCAGCAGTGAAGCAGGCAGAGCTATCTACAATGAGCAGTTCTTC. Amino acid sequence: CASSEAGRAIYNEQFF. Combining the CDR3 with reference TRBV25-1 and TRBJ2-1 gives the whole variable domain EADIYQTPRYLVIGTGKKITLECSQTMGHDKMYWYQQDPGMELHLIHYSYGVNSTEKGDLSSESTVSRIRTEHFPLTLESARPSHTSQYLCASSEAGRAIYNEQFFGPGTRLTVL.

The CDR3 reads CASSPGGTYEQYF. The CDR3 nucleotides are TGCGCCAGCAGCCCAGGGGGGACCTACGAGCAGTACTTC. V and J are TRBV4-1 and TRBJ2-7; D is perhaps TRBD1 (7 bases). V lost 4 bases and J lost 2, with 9 bases in between. Germline values: CDR1 MGHRA, CDR2 YSYEKL. The CDR3 is 13 residues long.

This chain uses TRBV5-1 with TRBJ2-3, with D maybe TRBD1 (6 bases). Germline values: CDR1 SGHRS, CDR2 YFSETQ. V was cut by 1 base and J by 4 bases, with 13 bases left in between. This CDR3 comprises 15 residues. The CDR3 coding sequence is TGCGCCAGCAGCTTGCGCCAGGGGTCCCCAGATACGCAGTATTTT. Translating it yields CASSLRQGSPDTQYF.

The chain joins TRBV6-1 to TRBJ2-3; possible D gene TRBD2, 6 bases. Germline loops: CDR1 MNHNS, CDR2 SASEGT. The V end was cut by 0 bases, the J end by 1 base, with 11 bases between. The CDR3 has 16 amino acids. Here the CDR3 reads CASSEAGGRGTDTQYF. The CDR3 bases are TGTGCCAGCAGTGAAGCGGGGGGTAGGGGCACAGATACGCAGTATTTT.